A selection of T cell receptor beta chains follows, all from one sample in a study of PD-1 blockade in classical Hodgkin lymphoma. Produced via immunoSEQ multiplex PCR; TCRdb's table is partial and in-frame only. The table lists under 25,000 clones, 81% of them singletons, with about a fifth in the top ten. Sample: peripheral blood mononuclear cells (PBMCs), taken before the fourth cycle of nivolumab. All receptors derive from a human donor with classical Hodgkin lymphoma. The CDR3 runs from the conserved cysteine through the conserved F or W. A D gene is named only where the DNA matches it firmly. Size tells how often a clone was seen (once, few, many) or the class of an expanded clone, and some rows leave it out.

clone size: -; D gene: -; J gene: TRBJ1-2; V gene: TRBV9; CDR3 DNA: TGTGCCAGCAGCGATCCCACTTTGGGGTATGGCTACACCTTC; CDR3 protein: CASSDPTLGYGYTF
clone size: -; D gene: TRBD1; J gene: TRBJ1-4; V gene: TRBV7-9; CDR3 DNA: TGTGCCAGCAGCTTACCGACAGGGGCGGGAGCAACTAATGAAAAACTGTTTTTT; CDR3 protein: CASSLPTGAGATNEKLFF
clone size: -; D gene: -; J gene: TRBJ2-7; V gene: TRBV7-2; CDR3 DNA: TGTGCCAGCAGTCGTAGCGGGACAGGGTCCTACGAGCAGTACTTC; CDR3 protein: CASSRSGTGSYEQYF
clone size: -; D gene: -; J gene: TRBJ2-1; V gene: TRBV2; CDR3 DNA: TGTGCCAGCAAACGGGACCTCGACAATGAGCAGTTCTTC; CDR3 protein: CASKRDLDNEQFF
clone size: once; D gene: TRBD1; J gene: TRBJ2-7; V gene: TRBV4-1; CDR3 DNA: TGCGCCAGCAGCCAAGAAAGGGGGCTCCGCTCCTACGAGCAGTACTTC; CDR3 protein: CASSQERGLRSYEQYF
clone size: -; D gene: TRBD1; J gene: TRBJ1-1; V gene: TRBV5-4; CDR3 DNA: TGTGCCAGCAGCCAACGACAGGGGAGCAGCTCTGAAGCTTTCTTT; CDR3 protein: CASSQRQGSSSEAFF
clone size: -; D gene: -; J gene: TRBJ2-1; V gene: TRBV6-1; CDR3 DNA: TGTGCCAGCAGTGAAAGGGGAGGACGCGATGAGCAGTTCTTC; CDR3 protein: CASSERGGRDEQFF
clone size: -; D gene: -; J gene: TRBJ2-7; V gene: TRBV6-5; CDR3 DNA: TGTGCCAGCACCTACGGGACCGGGACACTGTACTTC; CDR3 protein: CASTYGTGTLYF
clone size: -; D gene: -; J gene: TRBJ1-6; V gene: TRBV27; CDR3 DNA: TGTGCCAGCAGTTTATTTAAGACAGTGACTAATTCACCCCTCCACTTT; CDR3 protein: CASSLFKTVTNSPLHF
clone size: -; D gene: TRBD1; J gene: TRBJ1-1; V gene: TRBV28; CDR3 DNA: TGTGCCAGCAGTTCGGACAGGGGTCTCGAAGCTTTCTTT; CDR3 protein: CASSSDRGLEAFF
clone size: few; D gene: -; J gene: TRBJ2-5; V gene: TRBV30; CDR3 DNA: TGTGCCTGGAGTGTACTAGGTGGGGAGACCCAGTACTTC; CDR3 protein: CAWSVLGGETQYF
clone size: -; D gene: TRBD1; J gene: TRBJ2-7; V gene: TRBV27; CDR3 DNA: TGTGCCAGCAGCGGGACAGGGGAGGTCTCCTACGAGCAGTACTTC; CDR3 protein: CASSGTGEVSYEQYF
clone size: -; D gene: -; J gene: TRBJ2-2; V gene: TRBV7-9; CDR3 DNA: TGTGCCAGCACCCTCGACACACAGAACACCGGGGAGCTGTTTTTT; CDR3 protein: CASTLDTQNTGELFF
clone size: -; D gene: -; J gene: TRBJ2-7; V gene: TRBV2; CDR3 DNA: TGTGCCAGCAGTGATGGACGGACCGGCTCCTACGAGCAGTACTTC; CDR3 protein: CASSDGRTGSYEQYF
clone size: -; D gene: -; J gene: TRBJ1-1; V gene: TRBV5-1; CDR3 DNA: TGCGCCAGCAGCTTGAGTTCGAACACTGAAGCTTTCTTT; CDR3 protein: CASSLSSNTEAFF
clone size: -; D gene: -; J gene: TRBJ1-4; V gene: TRBV25-1; CDR3 DNA: TGTGCCAGCAGCCGCGGGTGGGCTAATGAAAAACTGTTTTTT; CDR3 protein: CASSRGWANEKLFF
clone size: -; D gene: -; J gene: TRBJ2-7; V gene: TRBV4-1; CDR3 DNA: TGCGCCAGCAGCCAAGATTCCGGGTTGGCGGTCGAGCAGTACTTC; CDR3 protein: CASSQDSGLAVEQYF
clone size: -; D gene: TRBD1; J gene: TRBJ2-2; V gene: TRBV2; CDR3 DNA: TGTGCCAGCAGTGAAGCCTTGACAGGGGGTGTCAACACCGGGGAGCTGTTTTTT; CDR3 protein: CASSEALTGGVNTGELFF
clone size: -; D gene: -; J gene: TRBJ2-1; V gene: TRBV7-6; CDR3 DNA: TGTGCCAGCAGCTTAGAGGAATTCAATGAGCAGTTCTTC; CDR3 protein: CASSLEEFNEQFF
clone size: few; D gene: -; J gene: TRBJ1-6; V gene: TRBV5-4; CDR3 DNA: TGTGCCAGCAGCTTGGGAAGCTCCTATAATTCACCCCTCCACTTT; CDR3 protein: CASSLGSSYNSPLHF
clone size: few; D gene: TRBD1; J gene: TRBJ1-5; V gene: TRBV2; CDR3 DNA: TGTGCCAGCAGTATTAGCGACAGGGGAAATCAGCCCCAGCATTTT; CDR3 protein: CASSISDRGNQPQHF
clone size: -; D gene: -; J gene: TRBJ2-1; V gene: TRBV6-1; CDR3 DNA: TGTGCCAGCAGTACTGACAGAAGCTCCTACAATGAGCAGTTCTTC; CDR3 protein: CASSTDRSSYNEQFF
clone size: -; D gene: TRBD1; J gene: TRBJ1-6; V gene: TRBV13; CDR3 DNA: TGTGCCAGCAGCTTATGGCAGGGGGCGGGTAATTCACCCCTCCACTTT; CDR3 protein: CASSLWQGAGNSPLHF
clone size: -; D gene: -; J gene: TRBJ1-2; V gene: TRBV10-3; CDR3 DNA: TGTGCCATCAGTTCGGGGCATGGCTACACCTTC; CDR3 protein: CAISSGHGYTF
clone size: few; D gene: -; J gene: TRBJ1-1; V gene: TRBV28; CDR3 DNA: TGTGCCTGCCAGGGGTGGGCGGATCACACTGAAGCTTTCTTT; CDR3 protein: CACQGWADHTEAFF
clone size: once; D gene: -; J gene: TRBJ1-5; V gene: TRBV6-1; CDR3 DNA: TGTGCCAGCAGTGGGCCAAACAGGGTAACGAGCAATCAGCCCCAGCATTTT; CDR3 protein: CASSGPNRVTSNQPQHF
clone size: -; D gene: TRBD2; J gene: TRBJ2-4; V gene: TRBV5-1; CDR3 DNA: TGCGCCAGCAGCGAGGGACTAGCGGGAGTGGGTTCCAAAAACATTCAGTACTTC; CDR3 protein: CASSEGLAGVGSKNIQYF
clone size: -; D gene: TRBD2; J gene: TRBJ2-1; V gene: TRBV6-6; CDR3 DNA: TGTGCCATCGGACTAGCGGAGTCCAATGAGCAGTTCTTC; CDR3 protein: CAIGLAESNEQFF
clone size: -; D gene: -; J gene: TRBJ2-3; V gene: TRBV28; CDR3 DNA: TGTGCCAGTTCGACTCCCACAGATACGCAGTATTTT; CDR3 protein: CASSTPTDTQYF
clone size: -; D gene: TRBD2; J gene: TRBJ2-5; V gene: TRBV5-6; CDR3 DNA: TGTGCCAGCAGCCCTTTGGGACTAGCGAATGAGACCCAGTACTTC; CDR3 protein: CASSPLGLANETQYF
clone size: -; D gene: -; J gene: TRBJ2-1; V gene: TRBV6-6; CDR3 DNA: TGTGCCAGCAGTTACTCTCGGACTCAAACGGGGAATGAGCAGTTCTTC; CDR3 protein: CASSYSRTQTGNEQFF
clone size: -; D gene: TRBD1; J gene: TRBJ2-5; V gene: TRBV23-1; CDR3 DNA: TGCGCCAGCAGTCAATTGTCGCAGGGCAGGGGGAAGACCCAGTACTTC; CDR3 protein: CASSQLSQGRGKTQYF
clone size: -; D gene: TRBD1; J gene: TRBJ1-2; V gene: TRBV7-9; CDR3 DNA: TGTGCCAGCAGCCACGACAGGGACTCCTATGGCTACACCTTC; CDR3 protein: CASSHDRDSYGYTF
clone size: -; D gene: TRBD1; J gene: TRBJ1-1; V gene: TRBV5-5; CDR3 DNA: TGTGCCAGCAGCTCACTACAGGGGTCCACTGAAGCTTTCTTT; CDR3 protein: CASSSLQGSTEAFF
clone size: -; D gene: -; J gene: TRBJ2-2; V gene: TRBV27; CDR3 DNA: TGTGCCAGCAGTTCAACGAACACCGGGGAGCTGTTTTTT; CDR3 protein: CASSSTNTGELFF
clone size: medium-sized; D gene: -; J gene: TRBJ1-1; V gene: TRBV30; CDR3 DNA: TGTGCCTGGACCGCCACAGTGAACACTGAAGCTTTCTTT; CDR3 protein: CAWTATVNTEAFF
clone size: few; D gene: TRBD1; J gene: TRBJ2-5; V gene: TRBV5-6; CDR3 DNA: TGTGCCAGCAGCCCGCCGGACAGGGGGCTGGAGACCCAGTACTTC; CDR3 protein: CASSPPDRGLETQYF
clone size: -; D gene: -; J gene: TRBJ2-5; V gene: TRBV18; CDR3 DNA: TGTGCCAGCTCACCAGGAGAGACCCAGTACTTC; CDR3 protein: CASSPGETQYF
clone size: -; D gene: TRBD2; J gene: TRBJ2-2; V gene: TRBV19; CDR3 DNA: TGTGCCAGTAGTCCTAGCGGGGGGGCTCATACCGGGGAGCTGTTTTTT; CDR3 protein: CASSPSGGAHTGELFF
clone size: -; D gene: TRBD1; J gene: TRBJ1-2; V gene: TRBV11-3; CDR3 DNA: TGTGCCAGCAGCTTAGACCCCGGGACAGTGGAGTATGGCTACACCTTC; CDR3 protein: CASSLDPGTVEYGYTF
clone size: -; D gene: -; J gene: TRBJ2-1; V gene: TRBV5-1; CDR3 DNA: TGCGCCAGCAGCTTGGGTGGAGGGGGGCGGGACTACAATGAGCAGTTCTTC; CDR3 protein: CASSLGGGGRDYNEQFF
clone size: -; D gene: -; J gene: TRBJ1-2; V gene: TRBV15; CDR3 DNA: TGTGCCACCAGCAGAGAAAAACGGACCCTCTTAGGCTACACCTTC; CDR3 protein: CATSREKRTLLGYTF
clone size: -; D gene: TRBD2; J gene: TRBJ2-4; V gene: TRBV15; CDR3 DNA: TGTGCCACCAGCGGCGGGGGGGGCAATCACATTCAGTACTTC; CDR3 protein: CATSGGGGNHIQYF
clone size: -; D gene: -; J gene: TRBJ2-1; V gene: TRBV2; CDR3 DNA: TGTGCCAGTTCTTTTGGAGTTGGGCAGAACAATGAGCAGTTCTTC; CDR3 protein: CASSFGVGQNNEQFF
clone size: -; D gene: -; J gene: TRBJ1-2; V gene: TRBV5-4; CDR3 DNA: TGTGCCAGCAGCTTGGGTGGGGACGTCTACAGCTACACCTTC; CDR3 protein: CASSLGGDVYSYTF
clone size: few; D gene: -; J gene: TRBJ1-5; V gene: TRBV27; CDR3 DNA: TGTGCCAGCAGTCCACGGGGGGGGTACTATAGCAATCAGCCCCAGCATTTT; CDR3 protein: CASSPRGGYYSNQPQHF
clone size: -; D gene: -; J gene: TRBJ1-4; V gene: TRBV30; CDR3 DNA: TGTGCCTGGAGTGTTGGGGGCTATGAAAAACTGTTTTTT; CDR3 protein: CAWSVGGYEKLFF